This T cell receptor (beta chain) was obtained from a study of PD-1 blockade in classical Hodgkin lymphoma. Time point denoted: cycle 4 day 1 (C4D1), after more than five weeks of nivolumab. No patient escaped relapse after autologous stem cell transplantation, and brentuximab vedotin exposure varied. Negative magnetic selection isolated CD4+ T cells from thawed PBMCs. Germline V lookup: CDR1 LNHNV, CDR2 YYDKDF (reference sequence). The ends lost 5 bases at V and 0 bases at J; junction bases unmatched: 10. The CDR3 covers 17 residues. Only in-frame clones appear in the TCRdb table, and some are missing; sequencing was by immunoSEQ multiplex PCR. The data contain 25,000 to 30,000 clones, roughly 80% of them seen just once; the ten biggest clones take up approximately 0.62%.

Specimen: CD4+ T cells from blood, collected before the fourth cycle of nivolumab. The chain carries TRBV15 and TRBJ2-4; TRBD1 matches 7 bases. This clonotype originated in a human donor with classical Hodgkin lymphoma. The chain's CDR3 is CATSGHTGALAKNIQYF. The DNA for the CDR3 is TGTGCCACCAGCGGCCATACAGGGGCCTTAGCCAAAAACATTCAGTACTTC.